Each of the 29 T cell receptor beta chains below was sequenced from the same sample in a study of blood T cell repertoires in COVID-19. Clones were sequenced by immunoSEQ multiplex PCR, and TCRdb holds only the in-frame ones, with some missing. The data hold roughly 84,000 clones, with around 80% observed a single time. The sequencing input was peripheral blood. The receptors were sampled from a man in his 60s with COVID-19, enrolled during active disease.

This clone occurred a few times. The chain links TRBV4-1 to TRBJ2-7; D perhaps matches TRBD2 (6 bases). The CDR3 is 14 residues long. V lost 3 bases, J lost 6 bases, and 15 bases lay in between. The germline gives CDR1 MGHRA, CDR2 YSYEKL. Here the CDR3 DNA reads TGCGCCAGCAGCCAGACTAGTCTGGCGCTCGAGCAGTACTTC. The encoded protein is CASSQTSLALEQYF.

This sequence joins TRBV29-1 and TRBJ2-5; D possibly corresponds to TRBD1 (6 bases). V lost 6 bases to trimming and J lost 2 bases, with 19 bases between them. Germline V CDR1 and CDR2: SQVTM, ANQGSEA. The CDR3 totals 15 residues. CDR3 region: CSVAGAARLQETQYF. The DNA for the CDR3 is TGCAGCGTCGCAGGGGCGGCTAGGTTACAAGAGACCCAGTACTTC.

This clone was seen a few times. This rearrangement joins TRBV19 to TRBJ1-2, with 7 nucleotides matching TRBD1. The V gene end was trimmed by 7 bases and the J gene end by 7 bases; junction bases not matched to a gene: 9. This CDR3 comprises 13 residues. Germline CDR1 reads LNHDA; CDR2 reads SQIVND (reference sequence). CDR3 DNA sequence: TGTGCCAGTACTGCGACAGGGAGCCGTGGCTACACCTTC. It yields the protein CASTATGSRGYTF. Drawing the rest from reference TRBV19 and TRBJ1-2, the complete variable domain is DGGITQSPKYLFRKEGQNVTLSCEQNLNHDAMYWYRQDPGQGLRLIYYSQIVNDFQKGDIAEGYSVSREKKESFPLTVTSAQKNPTAFYLCASTATGSRGYTFGSGTRLTVV.

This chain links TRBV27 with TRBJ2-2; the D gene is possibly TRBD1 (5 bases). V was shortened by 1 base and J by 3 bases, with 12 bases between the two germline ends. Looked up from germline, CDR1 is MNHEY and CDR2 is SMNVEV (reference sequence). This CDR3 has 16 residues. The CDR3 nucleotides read TGTGCCAGCAGTTTATTTTACAGGTCGGACACCGGGGAGCTGTTTTTT. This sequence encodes CASSLFYRSDTGELFF.

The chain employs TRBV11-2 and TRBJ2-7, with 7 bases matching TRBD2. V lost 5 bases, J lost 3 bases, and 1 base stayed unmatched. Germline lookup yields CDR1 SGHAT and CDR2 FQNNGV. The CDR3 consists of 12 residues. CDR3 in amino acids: CASSSGIYEQYF. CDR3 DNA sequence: TGTGCCAGCAGCAGCGGGATCTACGAGCAGTACTTC.

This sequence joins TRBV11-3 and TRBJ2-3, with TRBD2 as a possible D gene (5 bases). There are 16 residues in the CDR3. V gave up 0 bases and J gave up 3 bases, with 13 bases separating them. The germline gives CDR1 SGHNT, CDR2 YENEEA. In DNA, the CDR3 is TGTGCCAGCAGCTTAGATTCTCGGAGGTCAACAGATACGCAGTATTTT. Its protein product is CASSLDSRRSTDTQYF.

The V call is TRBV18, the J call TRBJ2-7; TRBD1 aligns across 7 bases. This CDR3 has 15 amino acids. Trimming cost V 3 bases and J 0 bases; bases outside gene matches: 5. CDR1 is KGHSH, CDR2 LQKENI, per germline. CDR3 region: CASSPVGDSSYEQYF. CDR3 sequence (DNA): TGTGCCAGCTCACCTGTCGGGGACAGCTCCTACGAGCAGTACTTC.

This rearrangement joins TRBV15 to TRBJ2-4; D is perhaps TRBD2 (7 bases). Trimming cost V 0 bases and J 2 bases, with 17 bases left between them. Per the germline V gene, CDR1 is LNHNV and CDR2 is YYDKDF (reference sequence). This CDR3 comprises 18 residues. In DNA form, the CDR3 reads TGTGCCACCAGCAGAGATACGGAGAAGGGGGGGACCAAAAACATTCAGTACTTC. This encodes CATSRDTEKGGTKNIQYF.

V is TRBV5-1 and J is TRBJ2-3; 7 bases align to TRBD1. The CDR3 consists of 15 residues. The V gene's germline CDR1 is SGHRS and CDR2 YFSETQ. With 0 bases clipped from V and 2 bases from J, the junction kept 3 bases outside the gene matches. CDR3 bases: TGCGCCAGCAGCTTGGGACAGGGAAACACAGATACGCAGTATTTT. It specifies CASSLGQGNTDTQYF. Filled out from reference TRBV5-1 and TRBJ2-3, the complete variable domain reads KAGVTQTPRYLIKTRGQQVTLSCSPISGHRSVSWYQQTPGQGLQFLFEYFSETQRNKGNFPGRFSGRQFSNSRSEMNVSTLELGDSALYLCASSLGQGNTDTQYFGPGTRLTVL.

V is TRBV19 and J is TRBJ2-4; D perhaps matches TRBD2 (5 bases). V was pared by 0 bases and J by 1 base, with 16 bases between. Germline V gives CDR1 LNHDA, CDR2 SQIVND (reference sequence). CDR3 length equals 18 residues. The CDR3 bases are TGTGCCAGTAGTATAGATCCCGGCTCGCCGGGGGCCAAAAACATTCAGTACTTC. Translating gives CASSIDPGSPGAKNIQYF. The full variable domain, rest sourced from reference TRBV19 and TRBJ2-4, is DGGITQSPKYLFRKEGQNVTLSCEQNLNHDAMYWYRQDPGQGLRLIYYSQIVNDFQKGDIAEGYSVSREKKESFPLTVTSAQKNPTAFYLCASSIDPGSPGAKNIQYFGAGTRLSVL.

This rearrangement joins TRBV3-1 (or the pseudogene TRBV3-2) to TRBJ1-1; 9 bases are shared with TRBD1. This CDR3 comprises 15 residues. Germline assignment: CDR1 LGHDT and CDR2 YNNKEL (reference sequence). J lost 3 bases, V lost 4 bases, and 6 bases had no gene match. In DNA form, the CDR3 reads TGTGCCAGCAGCCGCACAGGGGGCCGTGACACTGAAGCTTTCTTT. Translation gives CASSRTGGRDTEAFF.

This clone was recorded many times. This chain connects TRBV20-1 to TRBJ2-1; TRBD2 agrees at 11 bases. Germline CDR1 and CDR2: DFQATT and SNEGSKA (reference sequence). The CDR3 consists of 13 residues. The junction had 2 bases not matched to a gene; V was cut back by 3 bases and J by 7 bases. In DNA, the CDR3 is TGCAGTGCTAGTTCTAGCGGGGGGAATGAGCAGTTCTTC. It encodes CSASSSGGNEQFF.

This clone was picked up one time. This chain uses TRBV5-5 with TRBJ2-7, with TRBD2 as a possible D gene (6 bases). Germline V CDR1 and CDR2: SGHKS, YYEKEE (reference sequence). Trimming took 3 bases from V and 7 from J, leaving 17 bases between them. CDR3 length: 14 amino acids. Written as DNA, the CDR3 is TGTGCCAGCAGCTGGGGGGACGCCCCGAGGGAGCAGTACTTC. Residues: CASSWGDAPREQYF. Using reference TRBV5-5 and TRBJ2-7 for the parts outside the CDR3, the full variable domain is DAGVTQSPTHLIKTRGQQVTLRCSPISGHKSVSWYQQVLGQGPQFIFQYYEKEERGRGNFPDRFSARQFPNYSSELNVNALLLGDSALYLCASSWGDAPREQYFGPGTRLTVT.

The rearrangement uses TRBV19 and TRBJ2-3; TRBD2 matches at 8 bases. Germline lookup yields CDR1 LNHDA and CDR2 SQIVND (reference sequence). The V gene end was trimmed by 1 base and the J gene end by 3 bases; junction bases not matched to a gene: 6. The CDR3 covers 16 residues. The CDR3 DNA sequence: TGTGCCAGTAGTATAGGCCCGGGGGGGTCTACAGATACGCAGTATTTT. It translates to CASSIGPGGSTDTQYF.

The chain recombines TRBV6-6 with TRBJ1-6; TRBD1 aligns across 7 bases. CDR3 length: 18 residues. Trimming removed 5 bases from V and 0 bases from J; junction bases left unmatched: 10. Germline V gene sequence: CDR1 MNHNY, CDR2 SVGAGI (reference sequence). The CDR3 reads CASSRNTGESSYNSPLHF. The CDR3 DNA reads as TGTGCCAGCAGTCGCAATACAGGGGAAAGCTCCTATAATTCACCCCTCCACTTT.

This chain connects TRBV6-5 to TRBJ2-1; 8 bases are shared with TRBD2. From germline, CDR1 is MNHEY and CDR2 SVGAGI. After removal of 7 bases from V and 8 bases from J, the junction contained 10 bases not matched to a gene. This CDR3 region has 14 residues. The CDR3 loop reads CASNGGGLGDEQFF. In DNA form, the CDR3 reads TGTGCCAGCAACGGCGGGGGGCTTGGCGATGAGCAGTTCTTC.

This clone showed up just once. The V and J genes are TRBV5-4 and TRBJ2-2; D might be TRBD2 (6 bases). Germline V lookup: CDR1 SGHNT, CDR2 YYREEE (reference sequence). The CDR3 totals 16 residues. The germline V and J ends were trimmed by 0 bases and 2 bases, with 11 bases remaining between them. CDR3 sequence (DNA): TGTGCCAGCAGCTTGGAGCGGACTACTAACACCGGGGAGCTGTTTTTT. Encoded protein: CASSLERTTNTGELFF.

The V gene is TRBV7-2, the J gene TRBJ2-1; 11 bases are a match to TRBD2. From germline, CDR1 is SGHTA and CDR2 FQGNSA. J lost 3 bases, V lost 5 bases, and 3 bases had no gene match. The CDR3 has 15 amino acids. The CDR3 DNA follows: TGTGCCAGCAGCCTACTAGCGGGAGTCTACAATGAGCAGTTCTTC. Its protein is CASSLLAGVYNEQFF.

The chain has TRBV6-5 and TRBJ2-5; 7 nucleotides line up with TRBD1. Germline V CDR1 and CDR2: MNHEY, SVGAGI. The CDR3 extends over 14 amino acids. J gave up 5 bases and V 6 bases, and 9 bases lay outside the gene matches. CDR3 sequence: CASRSDRIGETQYF. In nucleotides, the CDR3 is TGTGCCAGCAGATCGGACAGGATCGGGGAGACCCAGTACTTC.

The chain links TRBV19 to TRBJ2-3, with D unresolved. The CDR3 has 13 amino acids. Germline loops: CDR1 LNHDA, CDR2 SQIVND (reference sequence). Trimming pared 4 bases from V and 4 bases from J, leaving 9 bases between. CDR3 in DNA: TGTGCCAGTAGTAGATCAGTGTCAGATACGCAGTATTTT. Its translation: CASSRSVSDTQYF.

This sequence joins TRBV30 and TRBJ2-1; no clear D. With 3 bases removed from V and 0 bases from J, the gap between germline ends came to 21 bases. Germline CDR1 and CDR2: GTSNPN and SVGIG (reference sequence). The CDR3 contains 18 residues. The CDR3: CAWRAHGARASSYNEQFF. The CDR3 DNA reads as TGTGCCTGGAGGGCTCACGGAGCGCGCGCTAGCTCCTACAATGAGCAGTTCTTC. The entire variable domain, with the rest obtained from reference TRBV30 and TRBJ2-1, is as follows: SQTIHQWPATLVQPVGSPLSLECTVEGTSNPNLYWYRQAAGRGLQLLFYSVGIGQISSEVPQNLSASRPQDRQFILSSKKLLLSDSGFYLCAWRAHGARASSYNEQFFGPGTRLTVL.

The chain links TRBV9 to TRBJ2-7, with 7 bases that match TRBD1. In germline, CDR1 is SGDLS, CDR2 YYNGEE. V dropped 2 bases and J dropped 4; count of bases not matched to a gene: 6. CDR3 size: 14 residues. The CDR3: CASSVAPGGYEQYF. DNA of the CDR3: TGTGCCAGCAGCGTCGCGCCAGGGGGTTACGAGCAGTACTTC.

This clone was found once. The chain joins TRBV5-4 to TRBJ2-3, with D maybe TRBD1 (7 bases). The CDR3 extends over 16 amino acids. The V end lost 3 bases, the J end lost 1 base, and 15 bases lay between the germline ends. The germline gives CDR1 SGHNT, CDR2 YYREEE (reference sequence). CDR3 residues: CASSSGGTARTDTQYF. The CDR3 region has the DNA TGTGCCAGCAGCTCTGGAGGGACAGCCCGCACAGATACGCAGTATTTT.

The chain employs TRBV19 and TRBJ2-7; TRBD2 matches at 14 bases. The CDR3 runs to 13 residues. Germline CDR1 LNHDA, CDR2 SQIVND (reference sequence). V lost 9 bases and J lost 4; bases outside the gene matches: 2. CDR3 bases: TGTGCCAGCGGGACTAGCGGGGGTTACGAGCAGTACTTC. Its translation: CASGTSGGYEQYF.

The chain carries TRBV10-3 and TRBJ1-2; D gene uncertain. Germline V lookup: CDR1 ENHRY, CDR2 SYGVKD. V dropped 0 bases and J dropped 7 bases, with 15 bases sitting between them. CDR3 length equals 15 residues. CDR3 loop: CAISESGRQYIGYTF. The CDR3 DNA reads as TGTGCCATCAGTGAGTCGGGCAGGCAATATATTGGCTACACCTTC.

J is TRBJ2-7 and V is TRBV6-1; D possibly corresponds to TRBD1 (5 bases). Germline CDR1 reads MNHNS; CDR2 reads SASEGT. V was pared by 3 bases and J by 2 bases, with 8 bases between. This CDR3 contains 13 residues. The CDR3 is CASSEDTPYEQYF. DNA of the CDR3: TGTGCCAGCAGTGAGGACACCCCCTACGAGCAGTACTTC.

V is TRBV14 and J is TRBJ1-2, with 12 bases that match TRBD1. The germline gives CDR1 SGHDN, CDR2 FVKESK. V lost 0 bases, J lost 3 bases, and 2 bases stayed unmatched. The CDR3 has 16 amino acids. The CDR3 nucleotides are TGTGCCAGCAGCCAAGATGGGACAGGGGGCCACTATGGCTACACCTTC. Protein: CASSQDGTGGHYGYTF.

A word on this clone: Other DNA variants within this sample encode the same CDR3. CDR3 DNA sequence: TGTGCCAGCAGCTTCCGGACTAGCGGGAGGTACGAGCAGTACTTC. Encoded protein: CASSFRTSGRYEQYF. This rearrangement joins TRBV7-2 to TRBJ2-7, with 14 bases fitting TRBD2. J lost 4 bases, V lost 3 bases, and 2 bases had no gene match. The CDR3 totals 15 residues. CDR1 and CDR2 (germline): SGHTA, FQGNSA.

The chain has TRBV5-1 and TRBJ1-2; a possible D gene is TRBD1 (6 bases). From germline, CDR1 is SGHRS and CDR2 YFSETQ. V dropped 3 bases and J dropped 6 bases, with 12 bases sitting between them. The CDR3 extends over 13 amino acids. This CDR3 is CASSSDRFDGYTF. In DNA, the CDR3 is TGCGCCAGCAGCTCCGACAGGTTCGATGGCTACACCTTC.